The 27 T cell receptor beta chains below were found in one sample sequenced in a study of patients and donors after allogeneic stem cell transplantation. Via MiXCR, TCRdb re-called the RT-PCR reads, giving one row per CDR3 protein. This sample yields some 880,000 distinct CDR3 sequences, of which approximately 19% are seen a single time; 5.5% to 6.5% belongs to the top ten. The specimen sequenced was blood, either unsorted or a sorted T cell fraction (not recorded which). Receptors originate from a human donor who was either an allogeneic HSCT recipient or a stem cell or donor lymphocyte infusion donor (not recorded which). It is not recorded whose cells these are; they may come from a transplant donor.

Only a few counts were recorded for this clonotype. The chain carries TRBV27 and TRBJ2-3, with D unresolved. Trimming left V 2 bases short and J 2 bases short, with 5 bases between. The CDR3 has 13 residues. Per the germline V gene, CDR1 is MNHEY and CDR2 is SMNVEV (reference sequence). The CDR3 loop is CASSLRNTDTQYF. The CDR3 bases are TGTGCCAGCAGTTTAAGAAACACAGATACGCAGTATTTT.

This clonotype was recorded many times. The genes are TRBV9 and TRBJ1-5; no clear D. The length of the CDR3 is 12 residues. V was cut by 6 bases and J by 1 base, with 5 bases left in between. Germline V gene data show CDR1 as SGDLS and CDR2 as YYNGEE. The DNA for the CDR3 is TGTGCCAGCAAGAGCAGCAATCAGCCCCAGCATTTT. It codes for CASKSSNQPQHF.

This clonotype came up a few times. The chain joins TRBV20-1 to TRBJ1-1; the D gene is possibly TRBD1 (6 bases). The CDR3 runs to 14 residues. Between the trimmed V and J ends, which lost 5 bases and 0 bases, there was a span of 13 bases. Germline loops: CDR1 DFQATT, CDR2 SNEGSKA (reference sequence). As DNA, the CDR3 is TGCAGTGCTTCAAGGGGGACGCTGAACACTGAAGCTTTCTTT. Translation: CSASRGTLNTEAFF.

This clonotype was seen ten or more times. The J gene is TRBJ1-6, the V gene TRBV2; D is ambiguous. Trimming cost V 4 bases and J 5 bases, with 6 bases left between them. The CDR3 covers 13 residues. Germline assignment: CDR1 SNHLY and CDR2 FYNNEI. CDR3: CASSGRNNSPLHF. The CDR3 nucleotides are TGTGCCAGCAGTGGACGGAATAATTCACCCCTCCACTTT.

This chain's CDR3 is CSARGQVGQPQHF. The DNA of the CDR3 is TGCAGTGCTAGAGGACAGGTGGGTCAGCCCCAGCATTTT. This chain joins TRBV20-1 and TRBJ1-5, with D maybe TRBD1 (6 bases). Trimming left V 1 base short and J 6 bases short, with 10 bases between. The CDR3 has 13 residues. CDR1 and CDR2 (germline): DFQATT, SNEGSKA (reference sequence).

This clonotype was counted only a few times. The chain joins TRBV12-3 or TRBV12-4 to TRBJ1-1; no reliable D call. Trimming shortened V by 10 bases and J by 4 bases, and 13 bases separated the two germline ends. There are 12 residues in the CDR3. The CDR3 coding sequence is TGTGCCAACTCGAGGCCGGGCACTGAAGCTTTCTTT. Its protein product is CANSRPGTEAFF.

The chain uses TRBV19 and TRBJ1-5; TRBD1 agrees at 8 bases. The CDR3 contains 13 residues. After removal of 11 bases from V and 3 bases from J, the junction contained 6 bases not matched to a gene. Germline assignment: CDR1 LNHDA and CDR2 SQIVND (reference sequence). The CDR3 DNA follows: TGTGCCGGGGGACAGGCGACCAATCAGCCCCAGCATTTT. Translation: CAGGQATNQPQHF.

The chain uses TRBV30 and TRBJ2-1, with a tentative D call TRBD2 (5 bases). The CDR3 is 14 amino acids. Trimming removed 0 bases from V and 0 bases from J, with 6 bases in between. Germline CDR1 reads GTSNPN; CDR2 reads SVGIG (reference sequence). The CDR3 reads CAWSVGSSYNEQFF. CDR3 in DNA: TGTGCCTGGAGTGTGGGGAGCTCCTACAATGAGCAGTTCTTC.

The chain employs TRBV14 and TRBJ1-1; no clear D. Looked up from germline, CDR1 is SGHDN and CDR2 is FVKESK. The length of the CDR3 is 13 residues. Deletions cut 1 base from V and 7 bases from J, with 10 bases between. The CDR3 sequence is CASSQVHSFEAFF. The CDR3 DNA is TGTGCCAGCAGCCAAGTACACTCGTTTGAAGCTTTCTTT.

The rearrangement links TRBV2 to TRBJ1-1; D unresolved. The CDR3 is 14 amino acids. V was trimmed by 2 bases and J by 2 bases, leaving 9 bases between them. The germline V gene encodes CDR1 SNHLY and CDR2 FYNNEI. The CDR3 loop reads CASSERSPNTEAFF. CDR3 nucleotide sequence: TGTGCCAGCAGTGAAAGGTCTCCAAACACTGAAGCTTTCTTT. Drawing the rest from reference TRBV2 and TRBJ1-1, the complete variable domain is EPEVTQTPSHQVTQMGQEVILRCVPISNHLYFYWYRQILGQKVEFLVSFYNNEISEKSEIFDDQFSVERPDGSNFTLKIRSTKLEDSAMYFCASSERSPNTEAFFGQGTRLTVV.

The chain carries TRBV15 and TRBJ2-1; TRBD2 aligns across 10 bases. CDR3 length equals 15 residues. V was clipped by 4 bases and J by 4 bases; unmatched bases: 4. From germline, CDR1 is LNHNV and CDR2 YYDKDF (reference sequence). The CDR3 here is CATSTSSGRYNEQFF. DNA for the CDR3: TGTGCCACCAGCACATCTAGCGGGAGATACAATGAGCAGTTCTTC. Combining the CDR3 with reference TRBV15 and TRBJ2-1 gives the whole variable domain DAMVIQNPRYQVTQFGKPVTLSCSQTLNHNVMYWYQQKSSQAPKLLFHYYDKDFNNEADTPDNFQSRRPNTSFCFLDIRSPGLGDTAMYLCATSTSSGRYNEQFFGPGTRLTVL.

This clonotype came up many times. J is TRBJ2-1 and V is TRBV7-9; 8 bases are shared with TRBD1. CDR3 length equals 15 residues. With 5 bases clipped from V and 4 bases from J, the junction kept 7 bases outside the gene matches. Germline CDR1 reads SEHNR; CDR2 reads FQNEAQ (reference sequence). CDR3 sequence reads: CASSPGQGGYNEQFF. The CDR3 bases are TGTGCCAGCAGCCCTGGACAGGGAGGTTACAATGAGCAGTTCTTC.

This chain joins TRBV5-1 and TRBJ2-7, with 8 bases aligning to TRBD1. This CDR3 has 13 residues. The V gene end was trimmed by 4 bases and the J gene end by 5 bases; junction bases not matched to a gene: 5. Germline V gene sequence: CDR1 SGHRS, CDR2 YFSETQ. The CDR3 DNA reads TGCGCCAGCAGCATAGACAGGGGAGACGAGCAGTACTTC. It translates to CASSIDRGDEQYF.

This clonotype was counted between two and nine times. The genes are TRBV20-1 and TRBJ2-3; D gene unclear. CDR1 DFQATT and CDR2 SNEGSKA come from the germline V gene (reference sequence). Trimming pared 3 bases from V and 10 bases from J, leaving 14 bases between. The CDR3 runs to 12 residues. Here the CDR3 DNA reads TGCAGTGCTAGGGGTCCCGGTTTGTCGCAGTATTTT. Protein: CSARGPGLSQYF.

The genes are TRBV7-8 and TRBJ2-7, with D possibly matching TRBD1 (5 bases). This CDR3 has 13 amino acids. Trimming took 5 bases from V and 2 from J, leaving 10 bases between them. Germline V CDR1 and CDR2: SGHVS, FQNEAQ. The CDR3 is CASSIRQTYEQYF. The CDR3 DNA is TGTGCCAGCAGCATAAGACAGACCTACGAGCAGTACTTC. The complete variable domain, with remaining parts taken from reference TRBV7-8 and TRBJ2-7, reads GAGVSQSPRYKVAKRGQDVALRCDPISGHVSLFWYQQALGQGPEFLTYFQNEAQLDKSGLPSDRFFAERPEGSVSTLKIQRTQQEDSAVYLCASSIRQTYEQYFGPGTRLTVT.

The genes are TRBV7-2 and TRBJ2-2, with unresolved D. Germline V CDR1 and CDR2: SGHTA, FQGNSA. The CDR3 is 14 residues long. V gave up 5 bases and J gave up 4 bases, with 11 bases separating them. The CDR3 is CASSRKRSTGELFF. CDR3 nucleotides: TGTGCCAGCAGCAGGAAACGGAGCACCGGGGAGCTGTTTTTT.

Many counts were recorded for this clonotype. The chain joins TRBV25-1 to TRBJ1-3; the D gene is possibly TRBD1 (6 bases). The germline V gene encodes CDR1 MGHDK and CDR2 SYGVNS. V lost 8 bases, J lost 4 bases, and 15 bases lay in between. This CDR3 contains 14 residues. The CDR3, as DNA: TGTGCCAGCTCGGCAGGGGTAGGCGGAAACACCATATATTTT. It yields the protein CASSAGVGGNTIYF.

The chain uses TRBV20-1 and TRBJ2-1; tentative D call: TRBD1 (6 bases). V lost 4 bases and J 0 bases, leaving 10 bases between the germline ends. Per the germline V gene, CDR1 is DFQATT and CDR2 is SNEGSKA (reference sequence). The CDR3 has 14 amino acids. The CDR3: CSATTGSSYNEQFF. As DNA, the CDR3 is TGCAGTGCTACCACAGGGAGCTCCTACAATGAGCAGTTCTTC.

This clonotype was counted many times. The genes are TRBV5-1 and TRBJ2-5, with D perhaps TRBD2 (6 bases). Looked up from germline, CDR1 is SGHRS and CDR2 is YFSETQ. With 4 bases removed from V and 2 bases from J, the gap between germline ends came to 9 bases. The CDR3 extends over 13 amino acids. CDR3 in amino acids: CASSLGLQETQYF. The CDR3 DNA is TGCGCCAGCAGCCTGGGACTTCAAGAGACCCAGTACTTC.

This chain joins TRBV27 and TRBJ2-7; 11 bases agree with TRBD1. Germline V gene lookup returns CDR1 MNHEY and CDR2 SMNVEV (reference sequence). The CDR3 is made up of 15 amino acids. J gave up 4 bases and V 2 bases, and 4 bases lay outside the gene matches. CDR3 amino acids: CASSLVGDRGYEQYF. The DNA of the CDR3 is TGTGCCAGCAGTTTAGTGGGGGACAGGGGGTACGAGCAGTACTTC.

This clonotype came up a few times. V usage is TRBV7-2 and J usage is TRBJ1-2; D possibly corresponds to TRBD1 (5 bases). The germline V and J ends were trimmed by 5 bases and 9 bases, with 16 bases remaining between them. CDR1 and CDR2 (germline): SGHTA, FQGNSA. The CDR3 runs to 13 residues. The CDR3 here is CASSPRAGYSYTF. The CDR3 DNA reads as TGTGCCAGCAGCCCTAGGGCAGGGTATAGCTACACCTTC. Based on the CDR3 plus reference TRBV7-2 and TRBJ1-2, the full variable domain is GAGVSQSPSNKVTEKGKDVELRCDPISGHTALYWYRQSLGQGLEFLIYFQGNSAPDKSGLPSDRFSAERTGGSVSTLTIQRTQQEDSAVYLCASSPRAGYSYTFGSGTRLTVV.

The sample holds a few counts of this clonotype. The CDR3 region has the DNA TGTGCCAGCAGTTTTTGGGGTAGCGCCTACGAGCAGTACTTC. Its translation: CASSFWGSAYEQYF. The gene calls are TRBV12-3 or TRBV12-4 and TRBJ2-7; possible D gene TRBD2, 5 bases. Trimming stripped 3 bases from V and 2 bases from J, with 11 bases between. This CDR3 spans 14 amino acids.

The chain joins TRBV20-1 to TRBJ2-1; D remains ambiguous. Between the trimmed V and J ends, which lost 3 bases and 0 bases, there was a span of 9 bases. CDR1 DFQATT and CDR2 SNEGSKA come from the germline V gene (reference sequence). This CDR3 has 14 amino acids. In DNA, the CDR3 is TGCAGTGCTAGGAAGGTCAGCTCCTACAATGAGCAGTTCTTC. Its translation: CSARKVSSYNEQFF.

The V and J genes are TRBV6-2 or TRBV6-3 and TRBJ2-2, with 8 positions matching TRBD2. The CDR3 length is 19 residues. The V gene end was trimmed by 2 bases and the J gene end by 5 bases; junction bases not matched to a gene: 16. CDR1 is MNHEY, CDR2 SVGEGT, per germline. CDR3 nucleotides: TGTGCCAGCAGTTACCCCCGATTATGGTTCGGGACTAGAACCGGGGAGCTGTTTTTT. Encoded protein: CASSYPRLWFGTRTGELFF.

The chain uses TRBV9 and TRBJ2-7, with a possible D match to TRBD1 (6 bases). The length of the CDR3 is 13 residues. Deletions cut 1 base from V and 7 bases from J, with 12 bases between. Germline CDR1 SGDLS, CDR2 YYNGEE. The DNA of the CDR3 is TGTGCCAGCAGCGTAAACAGGGCGGGTGAGCAGTACTTC. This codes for CASSVNRAGEQYF.

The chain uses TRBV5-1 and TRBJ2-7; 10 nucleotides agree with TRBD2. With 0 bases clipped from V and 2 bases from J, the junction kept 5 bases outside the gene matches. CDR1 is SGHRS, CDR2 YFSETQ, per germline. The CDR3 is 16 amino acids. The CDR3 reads CASSLGISGGAYEQYF. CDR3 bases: TGCGCCAGCAGCTTGGGGATCAGCGGGGGGGCCTACGAGCAGTACTTC.

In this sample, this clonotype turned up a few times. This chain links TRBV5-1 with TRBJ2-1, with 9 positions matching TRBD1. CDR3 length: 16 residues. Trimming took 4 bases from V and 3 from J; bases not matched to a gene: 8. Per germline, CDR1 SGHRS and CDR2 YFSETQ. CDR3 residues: CASSPGGTGLYNEQFF. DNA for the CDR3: TGCGCCAGCAGCCCTGGAGGGACAGGGCTCTACAATGAGCAGTTCTTC.